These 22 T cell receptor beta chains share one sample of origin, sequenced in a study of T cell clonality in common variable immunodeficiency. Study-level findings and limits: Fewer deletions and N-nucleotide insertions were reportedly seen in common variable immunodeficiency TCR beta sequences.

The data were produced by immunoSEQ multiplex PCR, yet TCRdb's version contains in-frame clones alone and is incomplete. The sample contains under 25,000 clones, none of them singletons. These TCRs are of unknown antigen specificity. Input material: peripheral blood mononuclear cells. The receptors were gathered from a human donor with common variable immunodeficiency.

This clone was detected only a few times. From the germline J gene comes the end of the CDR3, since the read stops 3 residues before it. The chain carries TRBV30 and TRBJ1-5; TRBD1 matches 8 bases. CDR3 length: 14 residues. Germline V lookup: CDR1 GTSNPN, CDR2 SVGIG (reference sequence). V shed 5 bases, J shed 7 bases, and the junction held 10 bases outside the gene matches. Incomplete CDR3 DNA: TGTGCCTGGGCCGGACAGGGCCGGGGACAGCCC. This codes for CAWAGQGRGQP. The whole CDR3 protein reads CAWAGQGRGQPQHF.

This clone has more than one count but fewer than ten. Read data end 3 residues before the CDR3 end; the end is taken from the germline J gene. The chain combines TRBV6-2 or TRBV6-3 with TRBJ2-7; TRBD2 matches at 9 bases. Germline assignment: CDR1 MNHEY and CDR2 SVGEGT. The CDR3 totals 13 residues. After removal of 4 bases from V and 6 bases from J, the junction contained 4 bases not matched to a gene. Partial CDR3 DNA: TGTGCCAGCAGTTGGGGACTAGCCTTCGAG. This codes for CASSWGLAFE. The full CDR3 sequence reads CASSWGLAFEQYF.

The sequenced CDR3 bases are TGTGCCAGCAGCAAACAGGCCATTAGCACAGATACG. Amino acids: CASSKQAISTDT. The entire CDR3 protein reads CASSKQAISTDTQYF. V gene TRBV2 combines with J gene TRBJ2-3, with a weak D call TRBD1 (5 bases). The read falls 3 residues short of the CDR3 end, and the missing part is taken from the germline J gene. CDR1 and CDR2 (germline): SNHLY, FYNNEI. The CDR3 has 15 residues. V lost 6 bases and J 0 bases, leaving 13 bases between the germline ends.

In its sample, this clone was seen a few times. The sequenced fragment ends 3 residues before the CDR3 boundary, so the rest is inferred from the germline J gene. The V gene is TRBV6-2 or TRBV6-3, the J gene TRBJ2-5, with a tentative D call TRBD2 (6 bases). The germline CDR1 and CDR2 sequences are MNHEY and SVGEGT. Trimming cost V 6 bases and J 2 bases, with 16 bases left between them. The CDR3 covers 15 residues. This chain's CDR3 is CASSQEGPQQETQYF. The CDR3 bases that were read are TGTGCCAGCAGCCAGGAGGGGCCACAACAAGAGACC.

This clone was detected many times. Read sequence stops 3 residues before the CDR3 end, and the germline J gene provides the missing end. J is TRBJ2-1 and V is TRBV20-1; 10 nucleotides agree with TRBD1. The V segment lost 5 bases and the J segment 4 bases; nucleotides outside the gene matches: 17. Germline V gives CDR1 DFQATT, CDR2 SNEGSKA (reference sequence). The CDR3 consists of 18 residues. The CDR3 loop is CSAPRGQGVPQHYNEQFF. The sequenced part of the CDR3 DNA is TGCAGTGCTCCCCGTGGACAGGGGGTCCCCCAACATTACAATGAG.

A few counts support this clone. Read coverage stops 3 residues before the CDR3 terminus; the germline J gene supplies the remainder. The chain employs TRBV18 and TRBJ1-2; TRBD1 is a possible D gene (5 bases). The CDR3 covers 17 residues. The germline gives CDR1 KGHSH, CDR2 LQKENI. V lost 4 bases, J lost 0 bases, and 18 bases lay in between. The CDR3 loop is CASSLETGVRANYGYTF. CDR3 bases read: TGTGCCAGCTCACTAGAAACAGGTGTCCGAGCTAACTATGGC.

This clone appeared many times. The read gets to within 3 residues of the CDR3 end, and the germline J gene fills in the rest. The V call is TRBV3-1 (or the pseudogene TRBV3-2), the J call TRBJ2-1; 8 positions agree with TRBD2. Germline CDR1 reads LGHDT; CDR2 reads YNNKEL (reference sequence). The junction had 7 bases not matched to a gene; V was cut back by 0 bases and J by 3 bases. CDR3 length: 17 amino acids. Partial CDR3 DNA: TGTGCCAGCAGCCAAGAGACTGCGGGAGGTAACTACAATGAG. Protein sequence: CASSQETAGGNYNE. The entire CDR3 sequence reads CASSQETAGGNYNEQFF.

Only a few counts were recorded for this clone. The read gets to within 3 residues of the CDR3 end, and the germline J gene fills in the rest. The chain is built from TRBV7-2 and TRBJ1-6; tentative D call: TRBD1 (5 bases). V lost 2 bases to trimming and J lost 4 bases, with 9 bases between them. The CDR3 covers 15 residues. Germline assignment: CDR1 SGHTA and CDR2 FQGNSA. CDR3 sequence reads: CASSLQGLYNSPLHF. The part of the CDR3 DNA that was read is TGTGCCAGCAGCTTACAGGGCCTATATAATTCACCC.

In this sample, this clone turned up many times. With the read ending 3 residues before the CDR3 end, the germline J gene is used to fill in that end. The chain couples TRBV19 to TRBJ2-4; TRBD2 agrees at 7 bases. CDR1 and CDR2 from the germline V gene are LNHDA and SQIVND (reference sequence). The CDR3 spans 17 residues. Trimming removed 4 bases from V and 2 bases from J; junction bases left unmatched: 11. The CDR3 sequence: CASSTTSGAVSKNIQYF. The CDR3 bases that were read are TGTGCCAGTAGTACTACGAGCGGGGCCGTGTCCAAAAACATT.

CDR3 DNA (partial): TGTGCCAGCAGCTGGGGCGACAGGGGGGAATCACCC. Protein: CASSWGDRGESP. The full CDR3 protein is CASSWGDRGESPLHF. The V and J genes are TRBV5-6 and TRBJ1-6, with 9 bases that match TRBD1. The CDR3 is cut off 3 residues early in the read; its end comes from the germline J gene. Per germline, CDR1 SGHDT and CDR2 YYEEEE. J gave up 10 bases and V 3 bases, and 8 bases lay outside the gene matches. This CDR3 comprises 15 residues.

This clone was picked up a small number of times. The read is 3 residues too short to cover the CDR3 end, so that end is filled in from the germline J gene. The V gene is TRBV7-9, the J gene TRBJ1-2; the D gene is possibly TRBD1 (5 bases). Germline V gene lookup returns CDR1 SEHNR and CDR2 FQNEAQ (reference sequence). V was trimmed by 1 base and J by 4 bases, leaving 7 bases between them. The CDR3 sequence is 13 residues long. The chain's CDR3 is CASSLGRVYGYTF. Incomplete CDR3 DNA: TGTGCCAGCAGCTTAGGCAGGGTCTATGGC.

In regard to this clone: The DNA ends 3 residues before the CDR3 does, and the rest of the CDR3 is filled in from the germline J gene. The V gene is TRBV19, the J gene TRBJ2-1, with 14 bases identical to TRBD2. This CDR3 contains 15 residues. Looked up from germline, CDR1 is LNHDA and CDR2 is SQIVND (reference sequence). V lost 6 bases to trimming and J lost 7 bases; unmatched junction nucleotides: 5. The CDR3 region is CASRIGTSGRNEQFF. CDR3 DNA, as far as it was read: TGTGCCAGTAGAATCGGGACTAGCGGGAGAAATGAG. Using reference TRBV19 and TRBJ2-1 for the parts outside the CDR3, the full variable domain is DGGITQSPKYLFRKEGQNVTLSCEQNLNHDAMYWYRQDPGQGLRLIYYSQIVNDFQKGDIAEGYSVSREKKESFPLTVTSAQKNPTAFYLCASRIGTSGRNEQFFGPGTRLTVL.

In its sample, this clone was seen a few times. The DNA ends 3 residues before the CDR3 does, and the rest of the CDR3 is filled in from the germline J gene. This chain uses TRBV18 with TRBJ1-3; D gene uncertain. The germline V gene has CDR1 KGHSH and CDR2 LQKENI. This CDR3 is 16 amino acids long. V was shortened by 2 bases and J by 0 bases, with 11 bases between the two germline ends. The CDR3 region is CASSPFISGSGNTIYF. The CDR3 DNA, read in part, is TGTGCCAGCTCACCATTTATCTCCGGCTCTGGAAACACC.

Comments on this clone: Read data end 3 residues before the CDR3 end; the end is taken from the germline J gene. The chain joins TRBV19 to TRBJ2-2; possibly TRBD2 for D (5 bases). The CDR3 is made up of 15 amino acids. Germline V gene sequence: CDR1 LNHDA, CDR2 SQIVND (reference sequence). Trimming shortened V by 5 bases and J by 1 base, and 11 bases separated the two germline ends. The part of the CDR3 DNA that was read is TGTGCCAGTAGTGCTCGACTATGGAACACCGGGGAG. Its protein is CASSARLWNTGE. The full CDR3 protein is CASSARLWNTGELFF. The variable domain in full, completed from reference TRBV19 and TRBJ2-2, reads DGGITQSPKYLFRKEGQNVTLSCEQNLNHDAMYWYRQDPGQGLRLIYYSQIVNDFQKGDIAEGYSVSREKKESFPLTVTSAQKNPTAFYLCASSARLWNTGELFFGEGSRLTVL.

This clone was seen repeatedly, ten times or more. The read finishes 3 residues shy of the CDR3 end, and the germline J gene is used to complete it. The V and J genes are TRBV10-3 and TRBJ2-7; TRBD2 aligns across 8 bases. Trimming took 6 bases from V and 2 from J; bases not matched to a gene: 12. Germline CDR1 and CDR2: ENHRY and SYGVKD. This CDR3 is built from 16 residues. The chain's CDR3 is CAIRDPGTSSAYEQYF. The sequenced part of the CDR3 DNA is TGTGCCATCAGGGACCCCGGGACTAGTAGCGCCTACGAG.

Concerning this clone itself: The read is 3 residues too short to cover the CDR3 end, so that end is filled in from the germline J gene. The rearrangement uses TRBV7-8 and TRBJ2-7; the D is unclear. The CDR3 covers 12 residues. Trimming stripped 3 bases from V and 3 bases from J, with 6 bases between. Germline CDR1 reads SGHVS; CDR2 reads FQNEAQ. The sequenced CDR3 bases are TGTGCCAGCAGCTTCAGTGGCTACGAG. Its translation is CASSFSGYE. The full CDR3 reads CASSFSGYEQYF.

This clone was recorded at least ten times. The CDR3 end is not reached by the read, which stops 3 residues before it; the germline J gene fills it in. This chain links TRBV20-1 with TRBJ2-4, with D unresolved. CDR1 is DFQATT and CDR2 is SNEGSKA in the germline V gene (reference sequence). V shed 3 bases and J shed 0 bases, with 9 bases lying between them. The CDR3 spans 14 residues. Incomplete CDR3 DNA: TGCAGTGCTAGTCAGGTGGTAGCCAAAAACATT. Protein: CSASQVVAKNI. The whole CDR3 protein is CSASQVVAKNIQYF.

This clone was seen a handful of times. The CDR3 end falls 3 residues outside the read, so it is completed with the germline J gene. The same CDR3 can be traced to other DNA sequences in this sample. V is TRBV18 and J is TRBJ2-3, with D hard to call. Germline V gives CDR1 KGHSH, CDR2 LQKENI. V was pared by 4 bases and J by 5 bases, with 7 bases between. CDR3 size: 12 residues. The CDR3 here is CASSRNLDTQYF. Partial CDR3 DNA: TGTGCCAGCTCACGTAACTTAGATACG.

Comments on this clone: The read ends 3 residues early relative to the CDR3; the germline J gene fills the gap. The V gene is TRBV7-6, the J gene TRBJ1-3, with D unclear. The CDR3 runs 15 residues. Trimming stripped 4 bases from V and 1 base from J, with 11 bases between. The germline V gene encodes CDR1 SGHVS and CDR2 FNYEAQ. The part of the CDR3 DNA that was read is TGTGCCAGCAGCTCCTTAGGGTGGTCTGGAAACACC. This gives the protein CASSSLGWSGNT. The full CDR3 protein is CASSSLGWSGNTIYF.

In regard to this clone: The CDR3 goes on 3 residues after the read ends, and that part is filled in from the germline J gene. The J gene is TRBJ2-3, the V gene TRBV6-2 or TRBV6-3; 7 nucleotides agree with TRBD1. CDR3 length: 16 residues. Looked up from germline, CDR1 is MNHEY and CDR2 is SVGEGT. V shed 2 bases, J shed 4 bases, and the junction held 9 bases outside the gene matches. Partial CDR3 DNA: TGTGCCAGCAGTTACCGGCCCCAGGGGGTTGCAGATACG. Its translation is CASSYRPQGVADT. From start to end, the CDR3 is CASSYRPQGVADTQYF.

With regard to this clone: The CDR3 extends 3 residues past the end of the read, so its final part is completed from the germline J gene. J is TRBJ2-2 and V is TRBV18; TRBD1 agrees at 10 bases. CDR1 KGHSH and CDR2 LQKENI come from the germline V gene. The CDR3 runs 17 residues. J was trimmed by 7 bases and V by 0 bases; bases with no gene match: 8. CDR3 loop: CASSPPTTGGNGGELFF. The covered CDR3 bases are TGTGCCAGCTCACCACCGACGACAGGGGGCAACGGCGGGGAG.

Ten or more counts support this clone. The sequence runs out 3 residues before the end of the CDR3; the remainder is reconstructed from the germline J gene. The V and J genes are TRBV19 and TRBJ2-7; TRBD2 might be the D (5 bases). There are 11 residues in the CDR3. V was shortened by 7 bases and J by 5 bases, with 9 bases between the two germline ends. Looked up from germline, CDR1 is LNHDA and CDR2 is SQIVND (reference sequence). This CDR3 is CASKSGDEQYF. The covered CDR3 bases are TGTGCCAGTAAGTCCGGGGACGAG.